This T cell receptor beta chain is drawn from a study of technical replicates of blood from a few donors (dated by TCRdb to the late 2010s). Comments on this clone: The clone's antigen remains unknown. No per-base quality is available; no much larger clone lies one base away.

From cysteine to phenylalanine, the CDR3 is 16 amino acids long. The entry retains the CDR3 DNA only, 48 bases that are in frame from base 1. Germline trimming amounts to 0 bases on V and 8 bases on J, with 11 as the count of junction bases outside the gene matches. From a lookup of the germline V gene, CDR1 and CDR2 are SGDLS and YYNGEE. Library creation used the immunoSEQ multiplex PCR assay. The clones in this table, taken by TCRdb from immuneACCESS, are in-frame only. Not every clone is retained; where verified, under half of the shortfall comes from an unresolved V gene, and the cause of the rest is unknown. This sample comprises tens of thousands of clones, 90% to 95% of them detected only once. The ten biggest clones cover under 5.5% of the sample.

The TCR comes from a human donor in good health. Some clones in this sample may be carry-over from other donors' samples. The rearranged segments are TRBV9 and TRBJ2-3, with 8 middle bases fitting TRBD2. Sequencing was performed on PBMCs. The bases are TGTGCCAGCAGCGTAGAAGCGGGGGTTGGAAGCGGTACGCAGTATTTT. Its translation is CASSVEAGVGSGTQYF.